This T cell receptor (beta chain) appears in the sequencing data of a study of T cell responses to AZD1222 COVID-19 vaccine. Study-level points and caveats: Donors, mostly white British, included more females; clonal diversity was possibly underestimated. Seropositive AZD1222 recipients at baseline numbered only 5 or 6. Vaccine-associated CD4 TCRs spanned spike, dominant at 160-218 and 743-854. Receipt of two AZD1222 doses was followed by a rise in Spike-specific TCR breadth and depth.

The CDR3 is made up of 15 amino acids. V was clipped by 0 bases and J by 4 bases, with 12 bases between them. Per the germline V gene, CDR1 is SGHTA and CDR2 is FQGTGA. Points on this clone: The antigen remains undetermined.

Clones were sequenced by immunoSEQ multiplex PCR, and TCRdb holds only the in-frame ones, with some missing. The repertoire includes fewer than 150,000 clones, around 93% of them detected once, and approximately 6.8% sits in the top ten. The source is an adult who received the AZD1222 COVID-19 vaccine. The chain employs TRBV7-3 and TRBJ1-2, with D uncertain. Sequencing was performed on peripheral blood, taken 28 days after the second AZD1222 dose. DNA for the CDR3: TGTGCCAGCAGCTTAACGCCGACCAGCCCCTATGGCTACACCTTC. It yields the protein CASSLTPTSPYGYTF.